One sample yielded the 2 T cell receptor beta chains listed below, sequenced in a study of early T cells in non-severe SARS-CoV-2 infection (dated by TCRdb to 2020 to 2023). The library came from 5' RACE. Sequencing instrument: NextSeq 500. TCRdb's own reprocessing of the public reads used fastp at Q25 and MiXCR and kept productive beta chains. All rows with the same CDR3 protein become a single entry with the most common DNA and genes. This sample lists some 21,000 distinct CDR3 sequences; 5% to 5.5% were detected once. The ten top clones hold around 10% of the sample. Sequencing input: whole blood. The receptor source for this set is an adult who was a healthcare worker with PCR-confirmed SARS-CoV-2 infection or an uninfected control (not recorded which).

This clonotype occurred many times. The chain couples TRBV5-6 to TRBJ1-6; D ambiguous. This CDR3 is built from 14 residues. With 1 base removed from V and 5 bases from J, the gap between germline ends came to 7 bases. Germline lookup yields CDR1 SGHDT and CDR2 YYEEEE. The CDR3 DNA is TGTGCCAGCAGCTTGCCGGACGATAATTCACCCCTCCACTTT. Its translation: CASSLPDDNSPLHF.

This clonotype showed up many times. This chain links TRBV5-1 with TRBJ1-2, with a possible D match to TRBD1 (6 bases). With 4 bases removed from V and 6 bases from J, the gap between germline ends came to 10 bases. CDR3 length equals 12 residues. Germline assignment: CDR1 SGHRS and CDR2 YFSETQ. Written as DNA, the CDR3 is TGCGCCAGCAGCACACAGGGAGATGGCTACACCTTC. Its protein is CASSTQGDGYTF.